The present T cell receptor (beta chain) was sequenced within a study of T-cell reconstitution after alpha-beta-depleted transplantation in children. A library of TCRbeta sequences, prepared with unique molecular identifiers, was generated. TCRdb re-called the PCR reads with MiXCR, one entry per CDR3 protein. This repertoire shows 190,000 or so distinct CDR3 sequences, roughly 15% found once; its top ten account for around 13%. Germline lookup yields CDR1 SGHRS and CDR2 YFSETQ. J lost 2 bases, V lost 4 bases, and 12 bases had no gene match. This CDR3 spans 19 amino acids. This TCR was sampled from a human donor who donated a stem cell graft to a child with acute lymphoblastic leukemia. This material consisted of PBMCs from the stem cell graft donor, taken from the stem cell graft. This chain links TRBV5-1 with TRBJ2-1; 13 bases are a match to TRBD2. The CDR3 spells CASSREGLAGMGAYNEQFF. The CDR3 DNA is TGCGCCAGCAGCCGGGAGGGACTAGCGGGAATGGGGGCCTACAATGAGCAGTTCTTC. Full variable domain (missing parts from reference TRBV5-1 and TRBJ2-1): KAGVTQTPRYLIKTRGQQVTLSCSPISGHRSVSWYQQTPGQGLQFLFEYFSETQRNKGNFPGRFSGRQFSNSRSEMNVSTLELGDSALYLCASSREGLAGMGAYNEQFFGPGTRLTVL.